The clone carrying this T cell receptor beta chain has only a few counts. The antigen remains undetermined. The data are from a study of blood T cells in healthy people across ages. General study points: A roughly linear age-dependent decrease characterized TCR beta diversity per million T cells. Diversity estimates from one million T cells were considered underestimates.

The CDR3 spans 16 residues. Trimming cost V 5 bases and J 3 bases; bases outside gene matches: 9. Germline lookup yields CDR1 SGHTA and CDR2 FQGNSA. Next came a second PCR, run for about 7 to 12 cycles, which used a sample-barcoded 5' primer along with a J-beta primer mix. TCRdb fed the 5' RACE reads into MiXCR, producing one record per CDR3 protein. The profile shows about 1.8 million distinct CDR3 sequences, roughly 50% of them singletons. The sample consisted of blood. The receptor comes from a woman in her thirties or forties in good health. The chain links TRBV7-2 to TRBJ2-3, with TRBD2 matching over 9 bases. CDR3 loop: CASSPVAGGTTDTQYF. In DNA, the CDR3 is TGTGCCAGCAGCCCAGTGGCGGGGGGGACTACAGATACGCAGTATTTT.